The rows below give T cell receptor beta chains drawn from one sample of a study of blood T cell repertoires in COVID-19. Method: immunoSEQ multiplex PCR; TCRdb's copy keeps in-frame clones and lacks some. The repertoire includes more than 140,000 clones, around 86% of them detected once, and more than 1.5% sits in the top ten. Sequenced sample: peripheral blood. Receptor source: a human donor in a cohort sampled during active COVID-19. Each CDR3 is given with its conserved first and last residue. A D gene is named only where the DNA matches it firmly. Rows may omit the clone size; those that give it use once, few, many or a size class.

J gene,V gene,clone size,D gene,CDR3 protein,CDR3 DNA
TRBJ2-1,TRBV10-3,-,TRBD2,CAISFTSDYNEQFF,TGTGCCATCAGTTTCACTAGCGACTACAATGAGCAGTTCTTC
TRBJ2-1,TRBV7-2,-,-,CASSLGLPYNEQFF,TGTGCCAGCAGCTTAGGACTACCCTACAATGAGCAGTTCTTC
TRBJ1-2,TRBV5-1,-,TRBD1,CASSLVAGGSYGYTF,TGCGCCAGCAGCTTGGTGGCAGGGGGTTCTTATGGCTACACCTTC
TRBJ1-1,TRBV27,once,-,CASSLSDPRGTEAFF,TGTGCCAGCAGTTTATCGGATCCAAGGGGCACTGAAGCTTTCTTT
TRBJ2-3,TRBV7-3,-,TRBD2,CASSLTSASGGVVPDTQYF,TGTGCCAGCAGCTTAACGTCGGCTAGCGGAGGAGTTGTCCCAGATACGCAGTATTTT
TRBJ1-6,TRBV28,-,-,CASSWEQETNSPLHF,TGTGCCAGCAGTTGGGAACAGGAAACTAATTCACCCCTCCACTTT
TRBJ1-6,TRBV7-9,-,TRBD1,CASIQGDSLNSPLHF,TGTGCCAGCATCCAAGGGGACAGCCTCAATTCACCCCTCCACTTT
TRBJ2-1,TRBV4-1,-,-,CASSQEAERVPVEVNEQFF,TGCGCCAGCAGCCAAGAGGCGGAGAGGGTCCCAGTTGAGGTCAATGAGCAGTTCTTC
TRBJ1-5,TRBV2,few,-,CASSEWQGRQPQHF,TGTGCCAGCAGTGAATGGCAGGGGCGTCAGCCCCAGCATTTT
TRBJ2-3,TRBV7-3,-,-,CASSLSAGADTQYF,TGTGCCAGCAGCTTATCCGCAGGGGCAGATACGCAGTATTTT
TRBJ1-3,TRBV30,-,-,CAWSTGSGNTIYF,TGTGCCTGGAGCACAGGCTCTGGAAACACCATATATTTT
TRBJ2-7,TRBV7-6,-,TRBD1,CASSLGTGSEQYF,TGTGCCAGCAGCTTAGGGACAGGGTCCGAGCAGTACTTC